These 3 T cell receptor beta chains originate from one sample sequenced in a study of blood T cells in healthy people across ages. For the second PCR, which ran for 7 to 11 cycles, a sample-barcoded 5' primer and a J-beta primer mix were used. MiXCR, run by TCRdb on the 5' RACE reads, gives a single entry per CDR3 protein. Of hundreds of thousands of distinct CDR3 sequences listed, around a quarter were seen once; the top ten hold 8% to 10%. The same sample was also studied in work on T cells of mothers and their children.

Sequencing was carried out using blood. Receptors were obtained from a boy under 18 in good health.

This clonotype has more than one count but fewer than ten. The gene calls are TRBV21-1 and TRBJ2-4; whether TRBD2, the table's D call, matches the DNA was not checked. TRBV21-1 is given as a pseudogene. The CDR3 has 17 amino acids. The CDR3 nucleotides are TGTGCCAGCAGGGCGGGACTTCCATTTCTAGCCAAAAACATTCAGTACTTC. Protein product: CASRAGLPFLAKNIQYF.

This clonotype has just a few counts. This chain joins TRBV29-1 and TRBJ2-3; TRBD1 matches 7 bases. Germline assignment: CDR1 SQVTM and CDR2 ANQGSEA. V was clipped by 5 bases and J by 1 base; unmatched bases: 3. CDR3 length: 13 amino acids. The CDR3 here is CSVTGDRTDTQYF. CDR3 coding DNA: TGCAGCGTTACAGGGGATCGCACAGATACGCAGTATTTT.

This chain joins TRBV20-1 and TRBJ1-6; tentatively, D is TRBD1 (6 bases). The CDR3 is 14 amino acids. Looked up from germline, CDR1 is DFQATT and CDR2 is SNEGSKA (reference sequence). Trimming cost V 5 bases and J 8 bases, with 16 bases left between them. The CDR3: CSAWEGVQYSPLHF. For the CDR3, the DNA is TGCAGTGCTTGGGAGGGGGTACAGTATTCACCCCTCCACTTT.